These T cell receptor beta chains were read from a single sample in a study of molecular identifiers for immune sequencing clone quantification. TCRdb itself ran the PCR reads through MiXCR, one entry per CDR3 protein. Here the sample spans about 640,000 distinct CDR3 sequences, just under 20% being singletons. Sequenced sample: naive CD8+ T cells from blood, with Jurkat cell RNA spiked in. These receptors all come from a human donor in good health. Some libraries in this study had Jurkat cell RNA spiked in. The CDR3 runs from the conserved cysteine through the conserved F or W. The order of the fields is J gene, V gene, CDR3 protein.

j_gene: TRBJ2-1; v_gene: TRBV27; CDR3aa: CASSLSRSYNEQFF
j_gene: TRBJ2-3; v_gene: TRBV7-6; CDR3aa: CASSLVGTASTDTQYF
j_gene: TRBJ2-7; v_gene: TRBV23-1; CDR3aa: CASSQSLQGTNPYEQYF
j_gene: TRBJ2-7; v_gene: TRBV27; CDR3aa: CASSQDRGHGLEYF
j_gene: TRBJ2-3; v_gene: TRBV28; CDR3aa: CASSLTVDTQYF
j_gene: TRBJ2-5; v_gene: TRBV28; CDR3aa: CASSLEATEPQETQYF
j_gene: TRBJ1-4; v_gene: TRBV18; CDR3aa: CASSPGQGNEKLFF
j_gene: TRBJ2-7; v_gene: TRBV5-6; CDR3aa: CASSLPTSGTHLRYEQYF
j_gene: TRBJ2-7; v_gene: TRBV14; CDR3aa: CASSQSMAGPLYEQYF
j_gene: TRBJ1-4; v_gene: TRBV2; CDR3aa: CASSEGQTREKLFF
j_gene: TRBJ1-1; v_gene: TRBV20-1; CDR3aa: CSARDPQRARRTEAFF
j_gene: TRBJ2-3; v_gene: TRBV20-1; CDR3aa: CSAFSGSTDTQYF
j_gene: TRBJ2-3; v_gene: TRBV27; CDR3aa: CASSPEGARDTQYF
j_gene: TRBJ1-1; v_gene: TRBV9; CDR3aa: CASSVGWEGDEAFF
j_gene: TRBJ1-1; v_gene: TRBV4-3; CDR3aa: CASSQDARGDEAFF
j_gene: TRBJ2-3; v_gene: TRBV27; CDR3aa: CASSLSQRGYTDTQYF
j_gene: TRBJ2-7; v_gene: TRBV5-4; CDR3aa: CASNLEAGTKYEQYF